This T cell receptor (beta chain) was documented in a study of CD8+ T cells in alopecia areata. Treatment meaning: oral pan-JAK inhibitor, 5-10 mg twice daily. Trimming took off 0 bases at V and 7 bases at J, with 14 bases between the two ends. Germline V gene data show CDR1 as SGHRS and CDR2 as YFSETQ. The CDR3 is made up of 15 amino acids. Notes on the study in general: One nonresponder makes the tie between baseline CD8+ expansion and response uncertain.

In each case, RNA was isolated and then reverse transcribed into cDNA as the sequencing template. Only in-frame clones appear in the TCRdb table, and some are missing; sequencing was by immunoSEQ multiplex PCR. The sample yields about 160,000 clones, about three fifths seen once. On this clone: Its specificity is unknown.

This rearrangement joins TRBV5-1 to TRBJ2-1; possible D gene TRBD1, 6 bases. Material: CD4+ T cells sorted from blood, obtained at week 4, from a patient treated with tofacitinib. This receptor was obtained from a human donor with alopecia areata. CDR3 amino acids: CASSLDAGVWNEQFF. In nucleotides, the CDR3 is TGCGCCAGCAGCTTGGACGCAGGGGTATGGAATGAGCAGTTCTTC.